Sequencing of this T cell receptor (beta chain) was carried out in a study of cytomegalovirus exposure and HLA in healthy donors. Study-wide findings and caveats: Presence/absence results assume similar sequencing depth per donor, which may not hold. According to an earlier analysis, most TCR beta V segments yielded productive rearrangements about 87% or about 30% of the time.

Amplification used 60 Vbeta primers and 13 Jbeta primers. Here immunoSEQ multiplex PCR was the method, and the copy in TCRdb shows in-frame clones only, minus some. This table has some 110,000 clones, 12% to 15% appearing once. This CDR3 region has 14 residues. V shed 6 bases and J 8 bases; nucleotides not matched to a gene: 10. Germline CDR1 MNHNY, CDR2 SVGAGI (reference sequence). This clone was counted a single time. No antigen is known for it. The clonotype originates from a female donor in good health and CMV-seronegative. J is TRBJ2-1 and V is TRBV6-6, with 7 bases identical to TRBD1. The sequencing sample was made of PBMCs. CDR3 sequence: CASRIPEGAHEQFF. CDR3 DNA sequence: TGTGCCAGCAGGATACCCGAGGGGGCCCATGAGCAGTTCTTC.